This T cell receptor beta chain was captured by sequencing in a study of cytomegalovirus exposure and HLA in healthy donors. Findings of the study overall: Clonal expansion, a later analysis showed, was greater in HLA-associated TCR beta chains than in equally common others.

The PCR contained 60 Vbeta and 13 Jbeta primers. Sequenced by immunoSEQ multiplex PCR; TCRdb stores in-frame clones only, minus some. The table shows some 140,000 clones, with approximately 80% occurring only once. Regarding this clone: Antigen unknown.

The ends were cut back, 3 bases at V and 5 bases at J, with 19 bases in the middle. This CDR3 spans 16 amino acids. Per germline, CDR1 SGHAT and CDR2 FQNNGV. The sequenced material came from PBMCs. The chain employs TRBV11-2 and TRBJ2-5; TRBD2 is a possible D gene (6 bases). The sequence was collected from a woman aged 45-65 years in good health and CMV-seropositive. The CDR3 region is CASSFTLPGLTETQYF. For the CDR3, the DNA is TGTGCCAGCAGCTTCACGTTACCGGGACTCACTGAGACCCAGTACTTC.